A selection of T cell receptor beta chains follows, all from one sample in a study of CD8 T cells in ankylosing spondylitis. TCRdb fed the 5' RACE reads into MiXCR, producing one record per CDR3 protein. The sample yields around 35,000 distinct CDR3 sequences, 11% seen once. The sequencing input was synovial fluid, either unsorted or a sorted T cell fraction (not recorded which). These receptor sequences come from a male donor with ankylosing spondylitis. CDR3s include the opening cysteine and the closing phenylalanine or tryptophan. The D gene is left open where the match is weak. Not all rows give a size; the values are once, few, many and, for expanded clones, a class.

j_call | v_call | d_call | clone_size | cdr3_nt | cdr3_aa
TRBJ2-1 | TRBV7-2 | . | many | TGTGCCAGCAGCCTCCCCGGGGGGCCCTACAATGAGCAGTTCTTC | CASSLPGGPYNEQFF
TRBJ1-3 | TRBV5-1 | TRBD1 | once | TGCGCCAGCAGCTCTCTCTTGACAGGGGCTCCTGGAAACACCATATATTTT | CASSSLLTGAPGNTIYF
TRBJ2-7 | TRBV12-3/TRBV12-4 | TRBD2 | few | TGTGCCAGCAGTCCAATCGGGGGGAGGGTCGCCTACGAGCAGTACTTC | CASSPIGGRVAYEQYF
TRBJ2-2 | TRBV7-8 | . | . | TGTGCCAGCAGCTTCGGCGGGACGGGCACCGGGGAGCTGTTTTTT | CASSFGGTGTGELFF
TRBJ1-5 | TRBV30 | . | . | TGTGCCTCTACACCTCAGGGAATGGTTAGCAATCAGCCCCAGCATTTT | CASTPQGMVSNQPQHF
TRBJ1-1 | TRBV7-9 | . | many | TGTGCCAGCAGCCCCCTCGAGGGGATTAACACTGAAGCTTTCTTT | CASSPLEGINTEAFF
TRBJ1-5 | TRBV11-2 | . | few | TGTGCCAGCAGCTTACATCGGACAGCTAATAGCAATCAGCCCCAGCATTTT | CASSLHRTANSNQPQHF
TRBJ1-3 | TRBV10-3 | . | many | TGTGCCATCAGTCCCACGGTGGCGGGTTTCTCTGGAAACACCATATATTTT | CAISPTVAGFSGNTIYF
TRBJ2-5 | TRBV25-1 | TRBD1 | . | TGTGCCAGCAGACGACAGGGGTTAGAGACCCAGTACTTC | CASRRQGLETQYF
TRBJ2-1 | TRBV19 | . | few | TGTGCCAGTAGTATAGGAAGCGTTGAGCAGTTCTTC | CASSIGSVEQFF
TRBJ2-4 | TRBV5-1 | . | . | TGCGCCAGCAGCTTGCGATCCAAAAACATTCAGTACTTC | CASSLRSKNIQYF
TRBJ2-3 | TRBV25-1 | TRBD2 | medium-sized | TGTGCCAGCAGTCCGTGGACTAGCGGTCACGATACGCAGTATTTT | CASSPWTSGHDTQYF
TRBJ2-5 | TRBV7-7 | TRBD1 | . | TGTGCCAGCAGCCCCAAGACAGGGCTTAGAAAAGAGACCCAGTACTTC | CASSPKTGLRKETQYF
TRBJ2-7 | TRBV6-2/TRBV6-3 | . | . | TGTGCCAGCGGTCAGGGACAACCCGCGGAGCAGTACTTC | CASGQGQPAEQYF
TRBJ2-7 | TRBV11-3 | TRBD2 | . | TGTGCCAGCAGCGAGGGGACTAGCGGAGCCTACGAGCAGTACTTC | CASSEGTSGAYEQYF
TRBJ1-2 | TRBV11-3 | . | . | TGTGCCAGCAGCTTAGAGGGTCGCGAAGCTAACTATGGCTACACCTTC | CASSLEGREANYGYTF
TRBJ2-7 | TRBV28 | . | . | TGTGCCAGCAGTTCCGGACAGATCTTTGGCGAGCAGTACTTC | CASSSGQIFGEQYF
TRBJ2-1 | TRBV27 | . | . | TGTGCCAGCAGTTTATATCAACCAGCGGACTCCTACAATGAGCAGTTCTTC | CASSLYQPADSYNEQFF
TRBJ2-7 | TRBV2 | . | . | TGTGCCAGCACCCTATTGCGGGTCTACGAGCAGTACTTC | CASTLLRVYEQYF
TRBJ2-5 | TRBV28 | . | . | TGTGCCAGCAGCTCTTTCACAGCCTCCAAAGTGACCCAGTACTTC | CASSSFTASKVTQYF
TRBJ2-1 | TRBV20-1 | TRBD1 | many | TGCAGTGCTAGGGGGGACAGGGATTACAATGAGCAGTTCTTC | CSARGDRDYNEQFF
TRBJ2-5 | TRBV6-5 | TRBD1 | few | TGTGCCAGCAGTCTACAGGGGGCGCGTGGGGAGACCCAGTACTTC | CASSLQGARGETQYF
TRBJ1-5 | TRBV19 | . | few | TGTGCCAGTAGTATAGTAGGCAGTTTGAGCAATCAGCCCCAGCATTTT | CASSIVGSLSNQPQHF
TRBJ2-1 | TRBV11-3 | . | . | TGTGCCAGCAGCTTAGAGTCCGGAAATGAGCAGTTCTTC | CASSLESGNEQFF
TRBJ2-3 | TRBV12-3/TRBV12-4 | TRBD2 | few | TGTGCCAGCAGTTGGGGACTAGCCCAAATGGGAGATACGCAGTATTTT | CASSWGLAQMGDTQYF
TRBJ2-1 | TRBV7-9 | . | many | TGTGCCAGCATCTCGCGGGGTCCACGCTCCTACAATGAGCAGTTCTTC | CASISRGPRSYNEQFF
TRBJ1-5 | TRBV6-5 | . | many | TGTGCCAGCCGACAGGCGCTACATCAGCCCCAGCATTTT | CASRQALHQPQHF
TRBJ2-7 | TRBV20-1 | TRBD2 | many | TGCAGTGCTAGAGAAGCTTCTAGCGGGCGGCAAAACGAGCAGTACTTC | CSAREASSGRQNEQYF
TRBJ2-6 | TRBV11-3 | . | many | TGTGCCAGCAGCTTAGATCGGGGCCCGGCCAACGTCCTGACTTTC | CASSLDRGPANVLTF